This T cell receptor (beta chain) was identified during a study of blood T cell repertoires in COVID-19. Overall study: Sites across the United States, Italy and Spain contributed samples from acute and convalescent COVID-19.

This clone was counted between two and nine times. CDR3 length: 15 amino acids. Trimming took off 0 bases at V and 5 bases at J, with 13 bases between the two ends. Germline-derived CDR1 and CDR2 are MNHNY and SVGAGI (reference sequence). How the authors handled the data: Reference gene primer amplification gave nucleated cell count estimates. TCRdb's table, derived via immunoSEQ multiplex PCR, lists solely in-frame clones and lacks some. Clone size and the V and J calls come from that table; the DNA yielded D and trimming. The repertoire has roughly 180,000 clones, roughly 90% of them found once; the top ten carry around 2%. Enrollees, about 18 to 95 years old, lived in about two dozen US areas.

The sequenced sample was PBMCs or T cells enriched from blood (not recorded which). V is TRBV6-6 and J is TRBJ2-5; D unclear. This clonotype was sampled from a woman in her 30s who had recovered from COVID-19. In DNA, the CDR3 is TGTGCCAGCAGTTACTCGACACCTGAGACGGAGACCCAGTACTTC. Translation: CASSYSTPETETQYF.